The 2 T cell receptor beta chains presented below share a single source sample, sequenced in a study of blood T cells in healthy people across ages. Sample-barcoded 5' priming and a J-beta primer mix drove a second PCR of about 7 to 12 cycles. TCRdb ran MiXCR on the 5' RACE reads and lists one entry per CDR3 protein. Among about 670,000 distinct CDR3 sequences listed, roughly 41% were seen once. The sample comprised blood. The source is a man of 80 years or more in good health.

This clonotype showed up just once. The junction departs from germline at one end; a sequencing error may be responsible. This chain uses TRBV18 with TRBJ2-7, with a tentative D call TRBD2 (6 bases). This CDR3 has 15 residues. Germline CDR1 and CDR2: KGHSH and LQKENI. The DNA for the CDR3 is TGTACCAGCTCACCACCCGGAGGGAGGTCTTACGAGCAGTACTTC. Its translation: CTSSPPGGRSYEQYF.

The chain has TRBV6-2 or TRBV6-3 and TRBJ1-2; tentative D call: TRBD1 (5 bases). The germline CDR1 and CDR2 sequences are MNHEY and SVGEGT. This CDR3 spans 15 amino acids. V gave up 2 bases and J gave up 4 bases, with 14 bases separating them. CDR3: CASSYEGALGYGYTF. The CDR3 DNA reads as TGTGCCAGCAGTTACGAAGGGGCCCTAGGCTATGGCTACACCTTC.